The TCR beta chain described here comes from a study of glioma-infiltrating T cells. Findings and caveats of the study: Tissue-blood divergence was below expectation in non-neoplastic patients, above in gliomas. Only very few CDR3 sequences appeared in both tissue and blood.

Amplification of TCR alpha and beta CDR3 regions from RNA used iRepertoire nested multiplex PCR. Input was about 100-450 ng of tissue mRNA or PBMC total RNA. TCRdb re-called the multiplex PCR reads with MiXCR, one entry per CDR3 protein. The table lists around 97,000 distinct CDR3 sequences, about 30% of them singletons. On this clonotype itself: The target antigen is unknown.

The V end was cut by 3 bases, the J end by 12 bases, with 17 bases between. Germline V gene sequence: CDR1 SGDLS, CDR2 YYNGEE. The CDR3 contains 13 residues. V usage is TRBV9 and J usage is TRBJ2-3; no firm D call. The source material was glioma tissue, nonneoplastic brain tissue, or PBMCs (not recorded which). This TCR was sampled from a human donor with low-grade glioma or glioblastoma, undergoing nonglioma brain surgery, or in good health (not recorded which). DNA for the CDR3: TGTGCCAGCAGCGCGAGCCCCCAAAGAAGACAGTATTTT. As protein: CASSASPQRRQYF.